This T cell receptor beta chain was sequenced for a study of blood T cell repertoires in COVID-19. Study-level information: COVID-19 samples collected from the United States, Italy and Spain covered acute and convalescent phases. Sources were T cells, B-cell-depleted T cells, or PBMCs; the material itself was cDNA or gDNA.

Recruits, aged roughly 18 to 95 years, lived in some 25 US areas. Cohort allocation depended upon clinical history that participants reported. The method was immunoSEQ multiplex PCR; TCRdb's version includes in-frame clones alone and lacks a portion of them. The sample has almost 200,000 clones; 70% to 90% are singletons. V was shortened by 4 bases and J by 6 bases, with 18 bases between the two germline ends. Germline V CDR1 and CDR2: MGHRA, YSYEKL. This CDR3 has 15 residues. Sequenced: PBMCs or T cells enriched from blood (not recorded which). The clonotype originates from a woman between 18 and 29 years old who had recovered from COVID-19. The chain links TRBV4-1 to TRBJ1-1; perhaps TRBD1 as D (5 bases). Written as DNA, the CDR3 is TGCGCCAGCAGCCCGAACCTCAGGGTAGTGGCTGAAGCTTTCTTT. As protein: CASSPNLRVVAEAFF.